This T cell receptor beta chain stems from a study of T cells after yellow fever vaccination. Notes on the study in general: Boosting was followed by the reappearance of most primary-vaccination clones (roughly 96% CD4, about 88% CD8). From the bulk population, abundant clonotypes could contaminate and appear within FACS-sorted repertoires.

Researchers made TCR cDNA using 5'RACE template switching, and this step added a universal primer site and UMIs. TCRdb reprocessed the 5' RACE reads via MiXCR and lists one record per CDR3 protein. This sample has about 58,000 distinct CDR3 sequences; approximately 6% occur once, and the top ten carry 25% to 40%. This clonotype was picked up a small number of times. The V end lost 4 bases, the J end lost 9 bases, and 21 bases lay between the germline ends. The CDR3 has 16 residues. CDR1 is KGHDR and CDR2 is SFDVKD in the germline V gene. The sample was PBMCs, either bulk or a sorted T-cell subset (CD4+, CD8+, memory, or dextramer-sorted; not recorded which), taken on the day of the yellow fever booster vaccination. This receptor was taken from a man in his late teens or twenties who received the YFV17D yellow fever vaccine. The chain employs TRBV24-1 and TRBJ2-1; D may be TRBD2 (6 bases). As DNA, the CDR3 is TGTGCCACCAGTGACCCCGGGACGGCGGGGAAAGGTGAGCAGTTCTTC. Its protein product is CATSDPGTAGKGEQFF.